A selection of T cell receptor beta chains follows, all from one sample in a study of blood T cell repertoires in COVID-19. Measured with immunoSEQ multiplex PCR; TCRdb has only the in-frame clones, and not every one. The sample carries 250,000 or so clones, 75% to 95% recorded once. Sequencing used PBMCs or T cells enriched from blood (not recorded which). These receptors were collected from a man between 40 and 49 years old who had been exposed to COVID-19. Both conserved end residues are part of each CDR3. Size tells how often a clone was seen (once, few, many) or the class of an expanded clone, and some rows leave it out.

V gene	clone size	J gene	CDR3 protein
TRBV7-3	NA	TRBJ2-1	CASSLTGGSYNEQFF
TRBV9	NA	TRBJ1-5	CASSAEGTGEQPQHF
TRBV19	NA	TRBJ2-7	CASSSRPGQARYEQYF
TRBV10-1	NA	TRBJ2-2	CASSEGLAPGELFF
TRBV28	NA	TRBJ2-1	CASSSFYYSYNEQFF
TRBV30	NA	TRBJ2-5	CAWSKTRMETQYF
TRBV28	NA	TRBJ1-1	CASVPGGANTEAFF
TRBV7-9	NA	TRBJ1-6	CASSSGQGSSYNSPLHF
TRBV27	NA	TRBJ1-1	CASSTTGGNTEAFF
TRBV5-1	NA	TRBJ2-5	CASSTWTSGQETQYF
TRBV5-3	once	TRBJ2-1	CARSFPGVLHEQFF
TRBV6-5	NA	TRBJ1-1	CASSPGNTEAFF
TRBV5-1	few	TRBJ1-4	CASSLQGRDEKLFF